This TCR beta chain came from a study of T cells in Graves' hyperthyroidism and ophthalmopathy. Study results and caveats: It was a median about 7.1 months before onset that the model predicted ophthalmopathy. Clonotypes that were expanded in thyroid above 0.001 mostly appeared in blood too.

This clonotype was seen a handful of times. Its matching antigen is unknown. The study included ophthalmopathy patients with Clinical Activity Score at least 3, NOSPECS grade at least 4 and duration under 3 months. Template material for amplifying TCR beta CDR3 regions consisted of RNA transcripts. First-round RT-PCR targeting the TCR CDR3 was performed with the HTBI primer set. TCRdb reprocessed the multiplex PCR reads with MiXCR, giving one entry per CDR3 protein. The sample lists roughly 640,000 distinct CDR3 sequences, approximately 15% seen once, with approximately 3.5% in the top ten. The specimen was blood. This receptor was obtained from a middle-aged woman with Graves' ophthalmopathy.

The CDR3 sequence is CASSYLSTGGRSSPLHF. The CDR3 DNA follows: TGTGCCAGCAGTTACCTCTCGACAGGGGGCAGGAGTTCACCCCTCCACTTT. This chain links TRBV28 with TRBJ1-6; 10 nucleotides agree with TRBD1. From germline, CDR1 is MDHEN and CDR2 SYDVKM. The CDR3 is 17 residues long. With 4 bases clipped from V and 9 bases from J, the junction kept 12 bases outside the gene matches.